The 2 T cell receptor beta chains reported below all come from one sample, sequenced in a study of CD8+ T cells in alopecia areata. Treatment here: oral pan-JAK inhibitor, 5-10 mg twice daily. Extracted RNA was reverse transcribed, and the resulting cDNA served as sequencing template. TCRdb's table, derived via immunoSEQ multiplex PCR, lists solely in-frame clones and lacks some. The profile shows some 110,000 clones, around 53% of them singletons. The sequencing here drew on CD8+ T cells sorted from blood, taken at week 24, from a patient treated with tofacitinib. These TCRs come from a human donor with alopecia areata.

This clone was picked up a small number of times. V and J are TRBV7-9 and TRBJ2-7; 7 bases match TRBD2. J was trimmed by 2 bases and V by 5 bases; bases with no gene match: 12. Germline V gene sequence: CDR1 SEHNR, CDR2 FQNEAQ (reference sequence). There are 16 residues in the CDR3. In nucleotides, the CDR3 is TGTGCCAGCAGCCACCCCCTCCGGGGACTAACCTACGAGCAGTACTTC. Translation: CASSHPLRGLTYEQYF.

This clone has more than one count but fewer than ten. The rearrangement joins TRBV4-3 to TRBJ2-7, with 7 bases matching TRBD1. The CDR3 length is 13 residues. V lost 4 bases, J lost 1 base, and 1 base stayed unmatched. The germline gives CDR1 LGHNA, CDR2 YSLEER. CDR3 DNA sequence: TGCGCCAGCAGCCCGACAGGGTCCTACGAGCAGTACTTC. Its translation is CASSPTGSYEQYF.